This TCR beta chain was captured in a study of cytomegalovirus exposure and HLA in healthy donors. General study findings and limits: In a later analysis, most CMV-associated TCR beta chains appeared HLA-restricted.

Amplification used 60 Vbeta primers and 13 Jbeta primers. The table came from immunoSEQ multiplex PCR; TCRdb's copy has only in-frame clones and leaves some out. The sample shows 150,000 to 200,000 clones, around two thirds of them seen only once. The junction had 10 bases not matched to a gene; V was cut back by 5 bases and J by 7 bases. The CDR3 is 15 amino acids. Per germline, CDR1 MDHEN and CDR2 SYDVKM. With respect to this clone: Antigen specificity is unknown.

The source of this sequence is a man aged 35 to 55 in good health and CMV-seronegative. This chain links TRBV28 with TRBJ1-4, with 7 bases aligning to TRBD1. The source material was PBMCs. This chain's CDR3 is CASSLPGQLGEKLFF. CDR3 coding DNA: TGTGCCAGCAGTCTTCCGGGACAGTTGGGTGAAAAACTGTTTTTT.